These 21 T cell receptor beta chains came from one sample sequenced in a study of T cells in Graves' hyperthyroidism and ophthalmopathy. Authors of the study amplified TCR beta CDR3 regions from RNA transcripts. Primed by the HTBI set, a first-round RT-PCR was run on the TCR CDR3. From the multiplex PCR reads, TCRdb called clonotypes with MiXCR, one entry per CDR3 protein. Of over 700,000 distinct CDR3 sequences listed, around a third are singletons. Material: blood. The receptors come from a woman in her thirties or forties with Graves' hyperthyroidism.

The chain is built from TRBV12-3 or TRBV12-4 and TRBJ1-5, with 7 bases fitting TRBD1. The CDR3 extends over 16 amino acids. V shed 5 bases, J shed 1 base, and the junction held 8 bases outside the gene matches. The CDR3 nucleotides are TGTGCCAGCAGTCTGACACAGGGGAGAAGCAATCAGCCCCAGCATTTT. This translates into CASSLTQGRSNQPQHF.

This clonotype was detected ten times or more. The chain recombines TRBV12-3 or TRBV12-4 with TRBJ2-7; maybe TRBD1 (6 bases). Between the trimmed V and J ends, which lost 5 bases and 3 bases, there was a span of 11 bases. This CDR3 contains 13 residues. CDR3 region: CASSRQVGYEQYF. CDR3 sequence (DNA): TGTGCCAGCAGTCGACAGGTCGGCTACGAGCAGTACTTC.

The chain joins TRBV24-1 to TRBJ1-2, with 9 bases identical to TRBD1. V lost 6 bases, J lost 3 bases, and 7 bases stayed unmatched. Looked up from germline, CDR1 is KGHDR and CDR2 is SFDVKD. The CDR3 runs 15 residues. The CDR3 loop reads CATSSGQGWDYGYTF. CDR3 nucleotides: TGTGCCACCAGTTCCGGACAGGGGTGGGACTATGGCTACACCTTC.

This clonotype was observed at least ten times. The V call is TRBV19, the J call TRBJ2-2; D gene uncertain. V lost 4 bases and J 3 bases, leaving 15 bases between the germline ends. In germline, CDR1 is LNHDA, CDR2 SQIVND (reference sequence). The CDR3 consists of 16 residues. CDR3 coding DNA: TGTGCCAGTAGTACCCTCGTGGGCGGATACACCGGGGAGCTGTTTTTT. Translated, it gives CASSTLVGGYTGELFF.

In the case of this clonotype: It may be a read error: a sequence one base away is much more abundant. The V gene is TRBV5-6, the J gene TRBJ1-2; TRBD1 matches 8 bases. J lost 3 bases, V lost 8 bases, and 9 bases had no gene match. Germline assignment: CDR1 SGHDT and CDR2 YYEEEE. This CDR3 is built from 14 residues. CDR3 sequence: CASSAGQEDYGYTF. For the CDR3, the DNA is TGTGCCAGTAGTGCGGGACAGGAGGACTATGGCTACACCTTC.

This clonotype was seen ten or more times. J is TRBJ1-1 and V is TRBV7-2, with D uncertain. The CDR3 spans 13 residues. CDR1 SGHTA and CDR2 FQGNSA come from the germline V gene. V was shortened by 5 bases and J by 11 bases, with 18 bases between the two germline ends. CDR3 sequence: CASSPKLWVWAFF. The CDR3 nucleotides read TGTGCCAGCAGCCCGAAGCTCTGGGTGTGGGCTTTCTTT.

CDR3 protein: CASSTFIANYGYTF. The CDR3 coding sequence is TGTGCCAGCAGCACGTTTATAGCTAACTATGGCTACACCTTC. The V and J genes are TRBV7-2 and TRBJ1-2; D remains ambiguous. The CDR3 runs 14 residues. Germline values: CDR1 SGHTA, CDR2 FQGNSA. The V end lost 5 bases, the J end lost 0 bases, and 10 bases lay between the germline ends.

This clonotype was recorded at least ten times. The rearrangement links TRBV5-6 to TRBJ1-2, with D unclear. Germline V gene data show CDR1 as SGHDT and CDR2 as YYEEEE. Trimming stripped 1 base from V and 4 bases from J, with 11 bases between. This CDR3 contains 14 residues. The CDR3 region has the DNA TGTGCCAGCAGCTTGACGACGGTGGCCTATGGCTACACCTTC. Translation: CASSLTTVAYGYTF.

The rearrangement uses TRBV7-9 and TRBJ1-4, with 8 bases lining up with TRBD1. CDR1 is SEHNR and CDR2 is FQNEAQ in the germline V gene (reference sequence). V lost 3 bases and J lost 6; bases outside the gene matches: 3. CDR3 size: 14 residues. CDR3 DNA sequence: TGTGCCAGCAGCTTTTACAGGGGGGATGAAAAACTGTTTTTT. This encodes CASSFYRGDEKLFF. The full variable domain, with the rest looked up from reference TRBV7-9 and TRBJ1-4, is DTGVSQNPRHKITKRGQNVTFRCDPISEHNRLYWYRQTLGQGPEFLTYFQNEAQLEKSRLLSDRFSAERPKGSFSTLEIQRTEQGDSAMYLCASSFYRGDEKLFFGSGTQLSVL.

This clonotype was seen ten or more times. The chain recombines TRBV15 with TRBJ1-5, with 8 bases fitting TRBD1. V dropped 3 bases and J dropped 3; count of bases not matched to a gene: 4. The length of the CDR3 is 15 residues. Germline CDR1 reads LNHNV; CDR2 reads YYDKDF (reference sequence). This CDR3 reads CATSRDRVNNQPQHF. The CDR3 region has the DNA TGTGCCACCAGCAGGGACAGGGTAAACAATCAGCCCCAGCATTTT.

The gene calls are TRBV6-5 and TRBJ1-2; D gene unclear. CDR3 length: 13 residues. CDR1 MNHEY and CDR2 SVGAGI come from the germline V gene. V was trimmed by 2 bases and J by 7 bases, leaving 11 bases between them. The CDR3 nucleotides read TGTGCCAGCAGTTACCCGGGCGCCCGTGGCTACACCTTC. It specifies CASSYPGARGYTF.

A note on this clonotype: A read error may be the cause here, since a much bigger clone is one base away. The rearrangement uses TRBV7-9 and TRBJ1-2, with D uncertain. Looked up from germline, CDR1 is SEHNR and CDR2 is FQNEAQ (reference sequence). V dropped 5 bases and J dropped 7 bases, with 17 bases sitting between them. The CDR3 length is 14 residues. The CDR3 region is CASSPRGATFGYTF. The DNA of the CDR3 is TGTGCCAGCAGCCCCCGGGGAGCGACATTTGGCTACACCTTC.

This clonotype came up many times. The DNA of the CDR3 is TGTGCCAGCAGCGGCTGGGCCTCCTACGAGCAGTACTTC. Translating gives CASSGWASYEQYF. This chain joins TRBV7-9 and TRBJ2-7; D not certain. The V and J ends lost 5 bases and 0 bases respectively, with 8 bases between them. This CDR3 has 13 amino acids. Germline values: CDR1 SEHNR, CDR2 FQNEAQ (reference sequence).

This clonotype has ten or more counts. The chain couples TRBV7-9 to TRBJ2-7; a weak D match, TRBD1 (6 bases). The germline V gene has CDR1 SEHNR and CDR2 FQNEAQ (reference sequence). With 5 bases removed from V and 2 bases from J, the gap between germline ends came to 13 bases. CDR3 size: 14 residues. The CDR3 sequence is CASSDGQSTYEQYF. CDR3 nucleotides: TGTGCCAGCAGCGACGGACAGTCCACCTACGAGCAGTACTTC.

This clonotype was counted once. This sequence joins TRBV2 and TRBJ2-6, with D perhaps TRBD1 (5 bases). Germline lookup yields CDR1 SNHLY and CDR2 FYNNEI. The CDR3 consists of 15 residues. Trimming took 6 bases from V and 0 from J, leaving 9 bases between them. In nucleotides, the CDR3 is TGTGCCAGCAGACAGGCGAGCTCTGGGGCCAACGTCCTGACTTTC. Its protein is CASRQASSGANVLTF.

V gene TRBV7-2 combines with J gene TRBJ2-7; 9 nucleotides agree with TRBD1. The junction had 15 bases not matched to a gene; V was cut back by 4 bases and J by 11 bases. The germline gives CDR1 SGHTA, CDR2 FQGNSA. The CDR3 is 15 amino acids. The CDR3 is CASSSEGGQGFKKYF. CDR3 sequence (DNA): TGTGCCAGCAGCTCCGAGGGGGGACAGGGCTTTAAAAAGTACTTC.

Points on this clonotype: This may stem from a read error, because a much larger clone lies one nucleotide away. V and J are TRBV6-5 and TRBJ2-5; no reliable D call. CDR1 is MNHEY and CDR2 is SVGAGI in the germline V gene. The CDR3 has 14 amino acids. Trimming cost V 4 bases and J 3 bases, with 12 bases left between them. Here the CDR3 reads CASSFDKDEETQYF. The CDR3 DNA sequence: TGTGCCAGCAGTTTTGACAAGGACGAAGAGACCCAGTACTTC.

This chain joins TRBV10-3 and TRBJ2-5; TRBD2 agrees at 10 bases. CDR1 is ENHRY, CDR2 SYGVKD, per germline. The junction had 6 bases not matched to a gene; V was cut back by 3 bases and J by 5 bases. The CDR3 has 15 amino acids. The CDR3 is CAISELTSGWETQYF. The CDR3 nucleotides are TGTGCCATCAGTGAACTGACTAGCGGGTGGGAGACCCAGTACTTC.

This clonotype has a single count. A read error may be the cause here, since a much bigger clone is one base away. The rearrangement joins TRBV10-3 to TRBJ1-1; D possibly corresponds to TRBD1 (5 bases). The germline V gene encodes CDR1 ENHRY and CDR2 SYGVKD. There are 13 residues in the CDR3. V lost 9 bases and J 1 base, leaving 12 bases between the germline ends. This CDR3 reads CAITPGSNTEAFF. CDR3 in DNA: TGTGCCATAACCCCAGGGTCGAACACTGAAGCTTTCTTT.

About this clonotype: Since a much larger clone is just one base distant, this may be a read error. This chain connects TRBV7-3 to TRBJ1-1, with 8 nucleotides matching TRBD1. CDR1 is SGHTA, CDR2 FQGTGA, per germline. There are 14 residues in the CDR3. The CDR3 loop reads CTSSSGGVNTEAFF. DNA of the CDR3: TGTACCAGCAGCTCAGGGGGCGTAAACACTGAAGCTTTCTTT.

The CDR3: CSARWGSGSYEQYF. The CDR3 bases are TGCAGTGCTAGGTGGGGGAGTGGTTCCTACGAGCAGTACTTC. The chain combines TRBV20-1 with TRBJ2-7; perhaps D is TRBD1 or TRBD2 (5 bases each). The CDR3 spans 14 residues. Per the germline V gene, CDR1 is DFQATT and CDR2 is SNEGSKA (reference sequence). Trimming shortened V by 3 bases and J by 1 base, and 13 bases separated the two germline ends.